This is a list of T cell receptor beta chains from one sample in a study of cytomegalovirus exposure and HLA in healthy donors. Using immunoSEQ multiplex PCR, the repertoire was profiled, and TCRdb retains in-frame clones only, with some absent. In the table there are 150,000 to 160,000 clones, 60% to 85% of which are singletons. Sequencing input: PBMCs. The receptors were gathered from a woman aged 40 to 50 in good health and CMV-seronegative. CDR3s include the opening cysteine and the closing phenylalanine or tryptophan. The D gene is left open where the match is weak. Expanded clones get a size class; other rows say once, few or many, or leave the size out.

TRBV5-1	NA	TRBJ1-1	NA	CASSLNLRGVTEAFF	TGCGCCAGCAGCTTGAACCTCAGGGGAGTAACTGAAGCTTTCTTT
TRBV30	NA	TRBJ1-5	TRBD1	CAWSVTDRGNQPQHF	TGTGCCTGGAGTGTAACAGACAGGGGTAATCAGCCCCAGCATTTT
TRBV10-3	NA	TRBJ2-7	NA	CAISDSRGSSYEQYF	TGTGCCATCAGTGATAGTAGGGGTAGCTCCTACGAGCAGTACTTC
TRBV6-5	NA	TRBJ1-2	NA	CASRPDRSSGYTF	TGTGCCAGCAGACCCGACAGATCCAGTGGCTACACCTTC
TRBV7-9	NA	TRBJ2-4	NA	CASSLGQKNIQYF	TGTGCCAGCAGCTTAGGGCAGAAAAACATTCAGTACTTC
TRBV5-5	few	TRBJ1-5	TRBD1	CASSLARDRGDQPQHF	TGTGCCAGCAGCTTGGCTCGGGACAGGGGGGATCAGCCCCAGCATTTT
TRBV7-9	NA	TRBJ2-5	NA	CATHSSGTQYF	TGTGCCACCCATTCGTCGGGGACCCAGTACTTC
TRBV7-6	NA	TRBJ2-5	TRBD1	CASSSGQGGETQYF	TGTGCCAGCAGTTCGGGACAGGGCGGAGAGACCCAGTACTTC
TRBV2	NA	TRBJ1-3	NA	CASSSQLSGAGNTIYF	TGTGCCAGCAGTTCTCAACTGTCAGGGGCTGGAAACACCATATATTTT
TRBV5-4	NA	TRBJ2-5	TRBD1	CASSRGTGEYQETQYF	TGTGCCAGCAGCCGAGGGACAGGAGAATACCAAGAGACCCAGTACTTC
TRBV6-4	NA	TRBJ2-1	NA	CASSDFRGKGSYNEQFF	TGTGCCAGCAGTGACTTCCGCGGGAAAGGCTCCTACAATGAGCAGTTCTTC
TRBV19	NA	TRBJ2-3	NA	CASSIGLASDTQYF	TGTGCCAGTAGTATCGGCTTAGCTTCGGATACGCAGTATTTT
TRBV9	NA	TRBJ1-1	TRBD1	CASRENPGGLTEAFF	TGTGCCAGCAGAGAGAACCCAGGGGGCCTCACTGAAGCTTTCTTT
TRBV6-5	NA	TRBJ1-1	NA	CASRLQGSVNTEAFF	TGTGCCAGCAGATTACAGGGATCCGTGAACACTGAAGCTTTCTTT
TRBV5-1	NA	TRBJ2-6	TRBD1	CASSSTGNGANVLTF	TGCGCCAGCAGCTCGACAGGGAACGGGGCCAACGTCCTGACTTTC
TRBV4-1	once	TRBJ2-4	TRBD1	CASSQERTGQANIQYF	TGCGCCAGCAGCCAAGAAAGGACAGGGCAAGCAAACATTCAGTACTTC
TRBV7-6	NA	TRBJ2-3	TRBD1	CASRYTGQSVDTQYF	TGTGCCAGCAGGTACACGGGACAGTCCGTAGATACGCAGTATTTT